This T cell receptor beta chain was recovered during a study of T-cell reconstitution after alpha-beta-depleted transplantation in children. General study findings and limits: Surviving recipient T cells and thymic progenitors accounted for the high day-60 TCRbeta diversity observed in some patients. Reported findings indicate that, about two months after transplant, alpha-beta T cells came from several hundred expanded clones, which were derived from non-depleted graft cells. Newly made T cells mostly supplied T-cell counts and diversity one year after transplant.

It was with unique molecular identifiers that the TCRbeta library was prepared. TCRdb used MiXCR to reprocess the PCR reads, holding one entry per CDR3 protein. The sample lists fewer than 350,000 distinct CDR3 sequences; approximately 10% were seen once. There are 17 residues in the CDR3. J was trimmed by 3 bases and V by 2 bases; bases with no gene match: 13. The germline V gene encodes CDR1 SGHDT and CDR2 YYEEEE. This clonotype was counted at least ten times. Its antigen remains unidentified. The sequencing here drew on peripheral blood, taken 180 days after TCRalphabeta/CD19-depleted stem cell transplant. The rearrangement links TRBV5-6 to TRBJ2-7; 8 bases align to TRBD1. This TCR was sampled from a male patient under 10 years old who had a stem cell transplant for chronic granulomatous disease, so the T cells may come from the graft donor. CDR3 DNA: TGTGCCAGCAGCTTAAGTGTAACCCAGGACAGGGTCTACGAGCAGTACTTC. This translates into CASSLSVTQDRVYEQYF.